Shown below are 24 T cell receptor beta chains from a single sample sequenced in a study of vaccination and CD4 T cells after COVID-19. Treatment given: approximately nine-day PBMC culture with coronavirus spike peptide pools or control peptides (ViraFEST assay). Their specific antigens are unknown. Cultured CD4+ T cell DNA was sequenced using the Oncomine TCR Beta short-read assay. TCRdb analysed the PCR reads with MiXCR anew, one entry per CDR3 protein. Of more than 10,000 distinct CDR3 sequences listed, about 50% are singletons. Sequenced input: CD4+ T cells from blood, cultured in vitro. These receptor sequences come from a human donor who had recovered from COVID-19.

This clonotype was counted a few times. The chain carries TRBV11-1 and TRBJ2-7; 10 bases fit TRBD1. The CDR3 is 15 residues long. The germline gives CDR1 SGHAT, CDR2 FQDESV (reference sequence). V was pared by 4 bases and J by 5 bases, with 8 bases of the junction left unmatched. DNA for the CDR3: TGTGCCAGCAGCTCTACCGGGACAGGGGAAGACGAGCAGTACTTC. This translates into CASSSTGTGEDEQYF.

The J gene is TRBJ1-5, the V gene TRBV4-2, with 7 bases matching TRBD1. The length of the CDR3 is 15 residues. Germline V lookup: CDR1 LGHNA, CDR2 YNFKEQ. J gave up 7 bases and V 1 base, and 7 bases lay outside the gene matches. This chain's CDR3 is CASSQVGQGGQPQHF. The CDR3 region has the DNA TGTGCCAGCAGCCAAGTGGGGCAGGGGGGACAGCCCCAGCATTTT.

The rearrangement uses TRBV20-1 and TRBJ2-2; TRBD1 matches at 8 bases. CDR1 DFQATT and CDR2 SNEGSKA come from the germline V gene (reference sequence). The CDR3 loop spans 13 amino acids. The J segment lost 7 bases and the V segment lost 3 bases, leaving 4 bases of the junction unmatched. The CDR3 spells CSARDRAGGELFF. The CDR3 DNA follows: TGCAGTGCTAGGGACAGGGCTGGCGGGGAGCTGTTTTTT.

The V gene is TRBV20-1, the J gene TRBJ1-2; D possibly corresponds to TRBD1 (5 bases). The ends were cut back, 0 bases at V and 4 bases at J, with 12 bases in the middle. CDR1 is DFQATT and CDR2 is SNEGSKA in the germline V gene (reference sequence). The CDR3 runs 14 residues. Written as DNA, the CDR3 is TGCAGTGCTAGAGATCAGCGGGGGAGCTATGGCTACACCTTC. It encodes CSARDQRGSYGYTF.

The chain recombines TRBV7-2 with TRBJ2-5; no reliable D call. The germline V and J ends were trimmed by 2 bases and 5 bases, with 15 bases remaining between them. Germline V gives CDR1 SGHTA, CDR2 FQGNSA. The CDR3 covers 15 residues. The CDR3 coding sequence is TGTGCCAGCAGCTTAAGAGGTCGAGCCTGGGAGACCCAGTACTTC. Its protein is CASSLRGRAWETQYF.

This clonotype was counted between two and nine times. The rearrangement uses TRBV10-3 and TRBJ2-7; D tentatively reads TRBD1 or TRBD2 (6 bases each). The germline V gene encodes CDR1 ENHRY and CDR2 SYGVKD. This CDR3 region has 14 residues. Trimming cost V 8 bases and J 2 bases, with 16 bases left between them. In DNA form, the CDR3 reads TGTGCCATCGGGAGGACAGAGCCGACCTACGAGCAGTACTTC. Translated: CAIGRTEPTYEQYF.

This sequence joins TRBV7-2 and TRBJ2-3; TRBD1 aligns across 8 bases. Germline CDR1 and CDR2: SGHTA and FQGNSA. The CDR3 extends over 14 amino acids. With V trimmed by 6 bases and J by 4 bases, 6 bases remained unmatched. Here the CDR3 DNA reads TGTGCCAGCAGTAGGACAGGGATAGCAGATACGCAGTATTTT. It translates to CASSRTGIADTQYF.

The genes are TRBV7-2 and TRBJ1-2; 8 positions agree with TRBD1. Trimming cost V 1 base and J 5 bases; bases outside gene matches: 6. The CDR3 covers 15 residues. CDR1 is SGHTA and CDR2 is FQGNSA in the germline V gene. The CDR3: CASSLGQGLGYGYTF. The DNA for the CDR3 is TGTGCCAGCAGCTTAGGACAGGGGTTAGGGTATGGCTACACCTTC.

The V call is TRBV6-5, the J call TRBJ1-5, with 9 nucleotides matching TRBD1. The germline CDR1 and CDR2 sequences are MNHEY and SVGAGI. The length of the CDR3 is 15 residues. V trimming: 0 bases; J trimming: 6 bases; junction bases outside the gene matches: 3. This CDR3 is CASSYSRTGVQPQHF. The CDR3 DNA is TGTGCCAGCAGTTACTCTCGGACAGGGGTTCAGCCCCAGCATTTT.

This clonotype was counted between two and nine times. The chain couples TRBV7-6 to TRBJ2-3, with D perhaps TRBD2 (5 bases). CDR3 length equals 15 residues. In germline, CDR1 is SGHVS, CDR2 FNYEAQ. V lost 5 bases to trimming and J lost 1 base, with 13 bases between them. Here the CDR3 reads CASSRGFGGTDTQYF. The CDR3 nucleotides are TGTGCCAGCAGCCGAGGGTTCGGGGGCACAGATACGCAGTATTTT.

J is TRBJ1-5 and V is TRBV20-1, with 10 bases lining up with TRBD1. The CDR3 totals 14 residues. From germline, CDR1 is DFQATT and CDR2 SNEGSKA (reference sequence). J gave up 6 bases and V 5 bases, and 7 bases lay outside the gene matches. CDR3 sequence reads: CSAEDRGFGQPQHF. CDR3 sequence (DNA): TGCAGTGCTGAGGACAGGGGGTTTGGTCAGCCCCAGCATTTT.

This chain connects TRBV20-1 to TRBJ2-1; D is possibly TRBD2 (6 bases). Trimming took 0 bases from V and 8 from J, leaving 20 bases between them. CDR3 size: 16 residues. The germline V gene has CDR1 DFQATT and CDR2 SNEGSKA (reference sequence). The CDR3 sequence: CSARDPLTGVGDEQFF. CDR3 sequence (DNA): TGCAGTGCTAGAGACCCCCTAACGGGAGTTGGCGATGAGCAGTTCTTC.

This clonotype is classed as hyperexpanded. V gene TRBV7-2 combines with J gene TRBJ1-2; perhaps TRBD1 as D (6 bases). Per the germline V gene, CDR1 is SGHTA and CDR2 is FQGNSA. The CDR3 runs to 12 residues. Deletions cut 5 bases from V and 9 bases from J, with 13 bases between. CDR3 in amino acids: CASSPRQDSYTF. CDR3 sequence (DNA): TGTGCCAGCAGCCCGCGACAGGACAGCTACACCTTC.

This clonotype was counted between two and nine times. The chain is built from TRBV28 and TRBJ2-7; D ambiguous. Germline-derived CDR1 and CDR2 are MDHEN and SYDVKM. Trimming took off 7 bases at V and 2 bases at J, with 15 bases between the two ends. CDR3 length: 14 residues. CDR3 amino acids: CASIIRSGPYEQYF. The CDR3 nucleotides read TGTGCCAGCATTATCAGGTCGGGTCCCTACGAGCAGTACTTC.

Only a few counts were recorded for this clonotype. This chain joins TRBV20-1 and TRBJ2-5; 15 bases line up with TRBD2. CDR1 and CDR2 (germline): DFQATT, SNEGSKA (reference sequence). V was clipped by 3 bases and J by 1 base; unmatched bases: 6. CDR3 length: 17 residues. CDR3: CSASGTSGRTFQETQYF. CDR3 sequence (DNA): TGCAGTGCTAGTGGGACTAGCGGGAGGACGTTCCAAGAGACCCAGTACTTC.

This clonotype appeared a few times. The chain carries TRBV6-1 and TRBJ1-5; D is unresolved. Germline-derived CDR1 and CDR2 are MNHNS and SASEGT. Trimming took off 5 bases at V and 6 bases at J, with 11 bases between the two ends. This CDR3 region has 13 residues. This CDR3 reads CASSTEWTQPQHF. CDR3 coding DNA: TGTGCCAGCAGTACGGAGTGGACTCAGCCCCAGCATTTT.

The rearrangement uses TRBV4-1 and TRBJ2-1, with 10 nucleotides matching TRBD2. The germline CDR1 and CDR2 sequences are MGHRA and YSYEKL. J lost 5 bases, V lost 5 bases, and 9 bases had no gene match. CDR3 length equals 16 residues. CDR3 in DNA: TGCGCCAGCAGCAAGGCCCCGGGACTAGCGAACAATGAGCAGTTCTTC. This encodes CASSKAPGLANNEQFF.

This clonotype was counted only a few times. In DNA, the CDR3 is TGTGCCAGCAGCACCGGACTAGCAAGCTCTGGGGCCAACGTCCTGACTTTC. Residues: CASSTGLASSGANVLTF. The V call is TRBV5-4, the J call TRBJ2-6; 8 positions match TRBD2. The CDR3 is 17 amino acids. Trimming at V came to 4 bases and at J to 0 bases, leaving 6 bases not matched to a gene. Per the germline V gene, CDR1 is SGHNT and CDR2 is YYREEE (reference sequence).

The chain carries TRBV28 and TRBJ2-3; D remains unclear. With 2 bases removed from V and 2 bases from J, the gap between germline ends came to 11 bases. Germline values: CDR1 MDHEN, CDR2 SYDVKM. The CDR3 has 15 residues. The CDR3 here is CASSLSLGFTDTQYF. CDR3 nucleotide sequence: TGTGCCAGCAGTTTAAGCCTCGGATTCACAGATACGCAGTATTTT.

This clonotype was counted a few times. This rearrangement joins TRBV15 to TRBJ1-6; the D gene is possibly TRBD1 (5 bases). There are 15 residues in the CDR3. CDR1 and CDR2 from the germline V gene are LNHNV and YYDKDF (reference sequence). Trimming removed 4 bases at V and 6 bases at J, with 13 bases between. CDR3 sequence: CATSTGGAGNSPLHF. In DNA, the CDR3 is TGTGCCACCAGCACGGGGGGAGCGGGTAATTCACCCCTCCACTTT. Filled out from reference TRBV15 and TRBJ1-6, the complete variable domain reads DAMVIQNPRYQVTQFGKPVTLSCSQTLNHNVMYWYQQKSSQAPKLLFHYYDKDFNNEADTPDNFQSRRPNTSFCFLDIRSPGLGDTAMYLCATSTGGAGNSPLHFGNGTRLTVT.

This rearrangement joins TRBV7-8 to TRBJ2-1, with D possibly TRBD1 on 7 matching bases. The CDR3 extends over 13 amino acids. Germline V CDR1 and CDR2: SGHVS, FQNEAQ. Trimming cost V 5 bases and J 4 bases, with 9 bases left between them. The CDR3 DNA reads TGTGCCAGCAGCGCGGGACAGTACAATGAGCAGTTCTTC. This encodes CASSAGQYNEQFF.

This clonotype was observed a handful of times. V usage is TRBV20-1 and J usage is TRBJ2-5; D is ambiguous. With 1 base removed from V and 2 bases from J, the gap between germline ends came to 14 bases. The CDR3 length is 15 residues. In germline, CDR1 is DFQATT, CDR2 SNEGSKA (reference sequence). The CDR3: CSARVGGFKQETQYF. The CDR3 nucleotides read TGCAGTGCTAGAGTAGGTGGTTTCAAGCAAGAGACCCAGTACTTC.

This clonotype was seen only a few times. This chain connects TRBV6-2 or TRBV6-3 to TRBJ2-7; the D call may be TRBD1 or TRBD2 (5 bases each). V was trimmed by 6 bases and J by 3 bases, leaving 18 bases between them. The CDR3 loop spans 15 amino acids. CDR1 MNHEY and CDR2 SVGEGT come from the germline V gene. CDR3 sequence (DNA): TGTGCCAGCAGCATGTCGGGACCCCGAGGCTACGAGCAGTACTTC. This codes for CASSMSGPRGYEQYF.

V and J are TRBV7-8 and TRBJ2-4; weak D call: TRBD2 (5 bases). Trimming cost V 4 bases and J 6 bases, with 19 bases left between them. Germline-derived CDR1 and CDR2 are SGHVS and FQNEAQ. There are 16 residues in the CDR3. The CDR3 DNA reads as TGTGCCAGCAGCTCCGGACCCGATAGGACTGTAAACATTCAGTACTTC. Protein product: CASSSGPDRTVNIQYF.